These 9 T cell receptor beta chains came from one sample sequenced in a study of T cell responses to AZD1222 COVID-19 vaccine. Profiling relied on immunoSEQ multiplex PCR, and the TCRdb table lists in-frame clones only, not all of them. The data contain over 100,000 clones, around nine tenths of them singletons. Here the sequenced sample was peripheral blood, taken on day 0 of AZD1222 vaccination. These receptors were obtained from an adult in good health.

The V gene is TRBV3-1 (or the pseudogene TRBV3-2), the J gene TRBJ2-2; unclear D gene. The CDR3 is made up of 15 amino acids. Germline CDR1 LGHDT, CDR2 YNNKEL (reference sequence). Trimming cost V 4 bases and J 2 bases, with 11 bases left between them. CDR3 in DNA: TGTGCCAGCAGCCCCACCCCAGATAACACCGGGGAGCTGTTTTTT. Protein sequence: CASSPTPDNTGELFF.

The chain is built from TRBV5-5 and TRBJ1-1, with TRBD1 identical over 9 bases. Germline CDR1 and CDR2: SGHKS and YYEKEE (reference sequence). Trimming cost V 2 bases and J 6 bases; bases outside gene matches: 14. This CDR3 spans 17 amino acids. The CDR3 region has the DNA TGTGCCAGCAGCTTAAATGTAGGGACAGGGTGGAAAGCTGAAGCTTTCTTT. Translation gives CASSLNVGTGWKAEAFF.

This clone was counted once. This chain joins TRBV7-9 and TRBJ2-5, with D perhaps TRBD1 or TRBD2 (5 bases each). Germline CDR1 and CDR2: SEHNR and FQNEAQ (reference sequence). The CDR3 length is 15 residues. Trimming removed 5 bases at V and 9 bases at J, with 22 bases between. CDR3 bases: TGTGCCAGCAGCCTGCCCGGGACCCGTCTTGAGGCCCAGTACTTC. This gives the protein CASSLPGTRLEAQYF.

This chain joins TRBV4-1 and TRBJ2-5; D perhaps matches TRBD2 (6 bases). This CDR3 spans 13 amino acids. CDR1 MGHRA and CDR2 YSYEKL come from the germline V gene. Deletions cut 6 bases from V and 5 bases from J, with 13 bases between. In DNA form, the CDR3 reads TGCGCCAGCAGGGGACTGACTAGGGAGACCCAGTACTTC. Translation gives CASRGLTRETQYF.

The genes are TRBV11-2 and TRBJ1-2, with TRBD1 identical over 9 bases. The CDR3 has 18 amino acids. V shed 6 bases and J 5 bases; nucleotides not matched to a gene: 19. From germline, CDR1 is SGHAT and CDR2 FQNNGV. CDR3 amino acids: CASRSYRGRGERGYGYTF. The CDR3 nucleotides read TGTGCCAGCAGATCATACAGGGGGCGCGGGGAAAGAGGGTATGGCTACACCTTC.

J is TRBJ1-1 and V is TRBV19; D unresolved. This CDR3 has 13 residues. The V end lost 3 bases, the J end lost 1 base, and 6 bases lay between the germline ends. The V gene's germline CDR1 is LNHDA and CDR2 SQIVND (reference sequence). The CDR3 region has the DNA TGTGCCAGTAGTATCGGAGGGAACACTGAAGCTTTCTTT. Amino acids: CASSIGGNTEAFF.

The gene calls are TRBV5-8 and TRBJ2-3; 13 bases line up with TRBD2. V was pared by 4 bases and J by 6 bases, with 8 bases of the junction left unmatched. Germline loops: CDR1 SGHTS, CDR2 YDEGEE. This CDR3 is 16 amino acids long. The CDR3 region is CASSPRTSGGKDTQYF. CDR3 sequence (DNA): TGTGCCAGCAGCCCACGGACTAGCGGGGGTAAGGATACGCAGTATTTT.

The chain joins TRBV10-3 to TRBJ2-1; 8 bases are a match to TRBD2. There are 12 residues in the CDR3. From germline, CDR1 is ENHRY and CDR2 SYGVKD. Trimming removed 4 bases from V and 7 bases from J; junction bases left unmatched: 0. The CDR3 here is CAISAGGNEQFF. The CDR3 nucleotides are TGTGCCATCAGTGCGGGAGGGAATGAGCAGTTCTTC.

The chain couples TRBV30 to TRBJ1-2; D is possibly TRBD1 (6 bases). This CDR3 is 14 amino acids long. CDR1 GTSNPN and CDR2 SVGIG come from the germline V gene (reference sequence). V lost 8 bases and J 3 bases, leaving 19 bases between the germline ends. Written as DNA, the CDR3 is TGTGCCACCGAACCGGGGGGCTGGGACTATGGCTACACCTTC. This gives the protein CATEPGGWDYGYTF.